A selection of T cell receptor beta chains follows, all from one sample in a study of T-cell reconstitution after alpha-beta-depleted transplantation in children. One entry per CDR3 protein results from TCRdb running MiXCR on the PCR reads. The table lists about 610,000 distinct CDR3 sequences, over 20% of them singletons. The sample in question was PBMCs, obtained before TCRalphabeta/CD19-depleted stem cell transplant. The receptors stem from a boy younger than two with Wiskott-Aldrich syndrome, due to receive a stem cell transplant. CDR3s include the opening cysteine and the closing phenylalanine or tryptophan. Each record gives: V gene, J gene, clone size, D gene, CDR3 DNA, CDR3 protein. The D gene is left open where the match is weak. A clone size is listed for some rows: how often the clone was seen (once, few, many), or a class if it is expanded.

>TRBV7-8|TRBJ2-1|few|NA
TGTGCCAGCAGTCAACTAATCGGGAGCTCCTACAATGAGCAGTTCTTC
CASSQLIGSSYNEQFF
>TRBV10-3|TRBJ1-1|once|TRBD1
TGTGCCATCAAGGCAGGGGGAATCGGCACTGAAGCTTTCTTT
CAIKAGGIGTEAFF
>TRBV19|TRBJ2-4|NA|NA
TGTGCCAGTAGTATAATGGGGAATTCGGCAGCCCAACAAGACATTCAGTACTTC
CASSIMGNSAAQQDIQYF
>TRBV7-9|TRBJ2-1|NA|NA
TGTGCCAGCAGCTTAGTAGGGATTCCCTACAATGAGCAGTTCTTC
CASSLVGIPYNEQFF
>TRBV24-1|TRBJ2-6|few|NA
TGTGCCATCAAAGGCGAATCTGGGGCCAACGTCCTGACTTTC
CAIKGESGANVLTF
>TRBV28|TRBJ2-7|NA|NA
TGTGCCAGCAGGGCGCGACAGTCATCCTACGAGCAGTACTTC
CASRARQSSYEQYF
>TRBV5-1|TRBJ2-1|few|TRBD2
TGCGCCAGCAGCCGCTCCTCTAGCGGGAGTTCCAATGAGCAGTTCTTC
CASSRSSSGSSNEQFF
>TRBV29-1|TRBJ1-1|NA|NA
TGCAGCGTTGAAAGGCTGGCGGACACTGAAGCTTTCTTT
CSVERLADTEAFF
>TRBV20-1|TRBJ1-1|once|TRBD1
TGCAGTGCTAGAGCTGTACAGGGGGGCGCTGAAGCTTTCTTT
CSARAVQGGAEAFF
>TRBV19|TRBJ2-1|NA|NA
TGTGCCAGTAGGGGCAGGGAAGAATACAATGAGCAGTTCTTC
CASRGREEYNEQFF
>TRBV15|TRBJ1-1|NA|NA
TGTGCCACCAGCCCCCGCGACAGGACGAACACTGAAGCTTTCTTT
CATSPRDRTNTEAFF
>TRBV12-3/TRBV12-4|TRBJ2-2|few|TRBD1
TGTGCCAGCAACAGGGGGCTGCTGAACCCCGGGGAGCTGTTTTTT
CASNRGLLNPGELFF
>TRBV7-2|TRBJ2-2|NA|NA
TGTGCCAGCAGGCCCGGGGGCAACTCGAACACCGGGGAGCTGTTTTTT
CASRPGGNSNTGELFF
>TRBV5-1|TRBJ2-1|few|TRBD1
TGCGCCAGCAGGTTGTTAACAGGGGACAATGAGCAGTTCTTC
CASRLLTGDNEQFF
>TRBV20-1|TRBJ1-5|NA|TRBD1
TGCAGTGCTCAGGACAGGGGGCGGCGTAATCAGCCCCAGCATTTC
CSAQDRGRRNQPQHF
>TRBV7-3|TRBJ2-3|few|NA
TGTGCCAGCAGCTTTGGTACACAGGGAAGGGGTACGCAGTATTTT
CASSFGTQGRGTQYF
>TRBV7-9|TRBJ1-1|NA|NA
TGTGCCAGCAGCCTTAAGGATGGAATCAGGGGAGGGGGAGCTTTCTTT
CASSLKDGIRGGGAFF
>TRBV20-1|TRBJ2-3|few|NA
TGCAGTGCCCAGCGTAAGCTCCTCCCTAGCACAGATACGCAGTATTTT
CSAQRKLLPSTDTQYF
>TRBV12-3/TRBV12-4|TRBJ2-7|few|TRBD1
TGTGCCAGCAGTTACGGACAGGCGACCTACGAGCAGTACTTC
CASSYGQATYEQYF
>TRBV5-5|TRBJ2-7|NA|TRBD1
TGTGCCAGCAGCTTGCGAGGGACAGGGGGCGGCTACGAGCAGTACTTC
CASSLRGTGGGYEQYF
>TRBV12-3/TRBV12-4|TRBJ2-7|NA|NA
TGTGCCAGCAGTCCCGTCGGGGCCTCAATCATCTACGAGCAGTACTTC
CASSPVGASIIYEQYF
>TRBV12-3/TRBV12-4|TRBJ2-7|few|NA
TGTGCCAGCAGTTTCCGGGGCCGATCGAACGAGCAGTACTTC
CASSFRGRSNEQYF
>TRBV5-1|TRBJ2-5|NA|NA
TGCGCCAGCAGCTCCCTTCGACCGAGGGGGACCCAGTACTTC
CASSSLRPRGTQYF
>TRBV5-1|TRBJ2-2|NA|TRBD2
TGCGCCAGCAGCTTGGACGGGGGGTCGAACACCGGGGAGCTGTTTTTT
CASSLDGGSNTGELFF
>TRBV5-1|TRBJ2-5|many|NA
TGTGCCAGCAGCCCCAACCAAGAGACCCAGTACTTC
CASSPNQETQYF
>TRBV5-1|TRBJ2-3|NA|NA
TGCGCCAGCAGCTACAGGGAAACGGGCACAGATACGCAGTATTTT
CASSYRETGTDTQYF
>TRBV7-6|TRBJ2-7|few|TRBD2
TGTGCCAGCAGCGTAAGGACTAGCGGGAGGGAAGGAGGCGAGCAGTACTTC
CASSVRTSGREGGEQYF
>TRBV5-6|TRBJ2-7|few|NA
TGTGCCAGCAGCCTAAGACAATCCTACGAGCAGTACTTC
CASSLRQSYEQYF
>TRBV28|TRBJ2-1|NA|TRBD2
TGTGCCAGCAGTCCGGGGACTAGTTGGAATGAGCAGTTCTTC
CASSPGTSWNEQFF
>TRBV7-2|TRBJ2-2|NA|NA
TGTGCCAGCAGCGGACGGACTACCAATACCGGGGAGCTGTTTTTT
CASSGRTTNTGELFF
>TRBV19|TRBJ2-1|NA|NA
TGTGCCAGTAATGGGCTAGCTTCCTACAATGAGCAGTTGTTC
CASNGLASYNEQLF
>TRBV27|TRBJ2-7|NA|TRBD2
TGTGCCAGCTCGCTAGACGCGGGAGGGCCCTACGAGCAGTACTTC
CASSLDAGGPYEQYF
>TRBV19|TRBJ2-1|few|TRBD2
TGTGCCAGTAGTATACTAGCGGGAGGTGTAAATGAGCAGTTCTTC
CASSILAGGVNEQFF
>TRBV7-8|TRBJ2-7|few|NA
TGTGCCAGCAGCTTAGGGGGGGTAATACGTAATGGAGAGCAGTACTTC
CASSLGGVIRNGEQYF
>TRBV10-3|TRBJ2-1|few|TRBD1
TGTGCCATCAGTGAGACAGGGGGTGGCTACAATGAGCAGTTCTTC
CAISETGGGYNEQFF
>TRBV6-1|TRBJ2-1|few|TRBD2
TGTGCCAGCAGTACCAGCGGGAGAGGAAGCAATGAGCAGTTCTTC
CASSTSGRGSNEQFF
>TRBV4-2|TRBJ2-2|few|TRBD2
TGTGCCAGCAGCCCAGCCCTAGCGGGACAAACCGGGGAGCTGTTTTTT
CASSPALAGQTGELFF
>TRBV12-3/TRBV12-4|TRBJ2-7|NA|TRBD2
TGTGCCAGCAGTTTAGATAGCGGGATCAGATACGAGCAGTACTTC
CASSLDSGIRYEQYF
>TRBV5-1|TRBJ2-5|few|NA
TGCGCCAGCAGCTTGGGATGGCGAGAGACCCAGTACTTC
CASSLGWRETQYF
>TRBV5-6|TRBJ2-2|NA|NA
TGTGCCAGCAGCTTGGGGCTGACTGGGAGGGAGCTGTTTTTT
CASSLGLTGRELFF
>TRBV5-1|TRBJ2-2|NA|TRBD1
TGCGCCAGCAGCCCGGACAGGCCCGGGGAGCTGTTTTTT
CASSPDRPGELFF
>TRBV27|TRBJ2-7|NA|NA
TGTGCCAGCTCCATCCGGGACTCCTCCTACGAGCAGTACTTC
CASSIRDSSYEQYF
>TRBV2|TRBJ2-5|NA|TRBD2
TGTGCCAGCAGTGATATTCTACGGACTAGCGGGCCCCAGTACTTC
CASSDILRTSGPQYF
>TRBV28|TRBJ2-1|NA|NA
TGTGCCAGCAGTTCGGACGAGCAGTTCTTC
CASSSDEQFF
>TRBV5-1|TRBJ2-5|few|NA
TGCGCCAGCAGCACCGAAGGGGAGACCCAGTACTTC
CASSTEGETQYF
>TRBV4-1|TRBJ2-1|few|TRBD2
TGCGCCAGCAGCCAAGATATCGGCGCGGTTAGCGGGACATTC
CASSQDIGAVSGTF
>TRBV10-3|TRBJ1-1|few|NA
TGTGCCATCAGTGAGTCGGACTCTATCACTGAAGCTTTCTTT
CAISESDSITEAFF
>TRBV20-1|TRBJ1-2|few|NA
TGCAGTGCTAGAGATCCAACAAATACTTATGGCTACACCTTC
CSARDPTNTYGYTF
>TRBV20-1|TRBJ2-1|NA|TRBD2
TGCAGTGCTACTCGTTTAGCGGGAGACTCGAGAGGGAGCTCCTACAATGAGCAGTTCTTC
CSATRLAGDSRGSSYNEQFF
>TRBV4-1|TRBJ1-1|NA|NA
TGCGCCAGCAGCCAAGATCCCGGGGGCAGGACTGAAGCTTTCTTT
CASSQDPGGRTEAFF
>TRBV5-6|TRBJ1-1|many|TRBD1
TGTGCCAGCAACCAACAGGGGCTCACTGAAGCTTTCTTT
CASNQQGLTEAFF
>TRBV20-1|TRBJ2-5|few|TRBD2
TGCAGTGTTCTCAGCGGGATTACGGAGACCCAGTACTTC
CSVLSGITETQYF
>TRBV12-3/TRBV12-4|TRBJ2-3|NA|NA
TGTGCCAGCAGTCAGGAAGTGGGGACACCCAGGGATTTT
CASSQEVGTPRDF
>TRBV4-2|TRBJ2-1|NA|NA
TGTGCCAGCAGCCAAGGTATGCGGAGCTCCTACAATGAGCAGTTCTTC
CASSQGMRSSYNEQFF
>TRBV20-1|TRBJ1-2|few|NA
TGCAGTCCCCTACAGCTTTTTAGGTCTAACTATGGCTACACCTTC
CSPLQLFRSNYGYTF
>TRBV2|TRBJ1-2|few|TRBD1
TGTGCCAGCAGTGAAAGCGGACAGGGATCATATGGCTACACCTTC
CASSESGQGSYGYTF
>TRBV7-2|TRBJ2-1|few|NA
TGTGCCAGCAGCTTAGAGATGGCCTACAATGAGCAGTTCTTC
CASSLEMAYNEQFF
>TRBV27|TRBJ2-3|NA|NA
TGTGCCAGCAGTCCCAGGTGGGAGCGCACAGATACGCAGTATTTT
CASSPRWERTDTQYF